Each of the 3 T cell receptor beta chains below was sequenced from the same sample in a study of blood T cells in healthy people across ages. Then a second PCR, running roughly 6 to 12 cycles, was carried out with a sample-barcoded 5' primer and a J-beta primer mix. From the 5' RACE reads, TCRdb called clonotypes with MiXCR, one entry per CDR3 protein. The repertoire holds over 1.5 million distinct CDR3 sequences, around 50% seen once, with less than 2.5% in the top ten. The sequencing sample was made of blood. Receptors originate from a woman between 40 and 55 years old in good health.

This clonotype was observed a few times. The V and J genes are TRBV11-2 and TRBJ2-5; the match to TRBD1 covers 8 bases. Germline-derived CDR1 and CDR2 are SGHAT and FQNNGV. The CDR3 length is 15 residues. V gave up 4 bases and J gave up 3 bases; unmatched junction bases: 7. In nucleotides, the CDR3 is TGTGCCAGCAGCTCTAGGGGACAGGCTGAAGAGACCCAGTACTTC. It is translated as CASSSRGQAEETQYF.

The V gene is TRBV9, the J gene TRBJ2-3; D may be TRBD2 (6 bases). The CDR3 length is 15 residues. V gave up 2 bases and J gave up 2 bases, with 12 bases separating them. Germline V gives CDR1 SGDLS, CDR2 YYNGEE. The CDR3, as DNA: TGTGCCAGCAGCGTCGAGACTAGTTCCACAGATACGCAGTATTTT. It translates to CASSVETSSTDTQYF. Complete variable domain (other parts from reference TRBV9 and TRBJ2-3): DSGVTQTPKHLITATGQRVTLRCSPRSGDLSVYWYQQSLDQGLQFLIQYYNGEERAKGNILERFSAQQFPDLHSELNLSSLELGDSALYFCASSVETSSTDTQYFGPGTRLTVL.

CDR3 DNA: TGTGCCAGCAGCCCCACAGGGGGTTATACGCAGTATTTT. It codes for CASSPTGGYTQYF. The chain joins TRBV7-2 to TRBJ2-3; 8 bases align to TRBD1. This CDR3 is 13 amino acids long. Unmatched junction bases numbered 5, after V lost 5 bases and J lost 7 bases. CDR1 and CDR2 (germline): SGHTA, FQGNSA. The full variable domain, completed using reference TRBV7-2 and TRBJ2-3, is GAGVSQSPSNKVTEKGKDVELRCDPISGHTALYWYRQSLGQGLEFLIYFQGNSAPDKSGLPSDRFSAERTGGSVSTLTIQRTQQEDSAVYLCASSPTGGYTQYFGPGTRLTVL.